What follows is one T cell receptor (beta chain) and its context. Its antigen is still unknown. The CDR3 has 16 amino acids. V trimming: 0 bases; J trimming: 4 bases; junction bases outside the gene matches: 6. The germline V gene encodes CDR1 MNHEY and CDR2 SMNVEV (reference sequence). This sample stems from a study of cytomegalovirus exposure and HLA in healthy donors. Background on the study: A data release that came early held tens of millions of unique TCRs from HLA-typed donors. Findings and limits, study-wide: Association of a missense DCLRE1C variant with TCR beta V- and J-gene trimming was reported in a later analysis.

This PCR relied on a set of 60 Vbeta primers and 13 Jbeta primers. TCRdb's table, derived via immunoSEQ multiplex PCR, lists solely in-frame clones and lacks some. The repertoire has about 220,000 clones, around four fifths of them found once; the top ten carry roughly 0.7%. Though probably carrying unrecorded immune exposures, donors were nominally healthy at sampling. This receptor was taken from a boy younger than 10 in good health and CMV-seronegative. V gene TRBV27 combines with J gene TRBJ2-1, with 7 bases matching TRBD1. The sequenced sample consisted of PBMCs. Here the CDR3 reads CASSLSRDSPYNEQFF. The CDR3 bases are TGTGCCAGCAGTTTATCTAGGGACAGTCCTTACAATGAGCAGTTCTTC.